This TCR beta chain was retrieved from a study of CD4 T cells in relation to SARS-CoV-2 and coronaviruses. To note about this clone: Its antigen remains unknown.

V lost 4 bases, J lost 3 bases, and 2 bases stayed unmatched. The CDR3 sequence is 14 residues long. Per the germline V gene, CDR1 is SGHRS and CDR2 is YFSETQ. Before the COVID-19 pandemic, during about 2011-2018, CD4+ T cells were taken from unexposed donors. The cells were cultured for under twelve days before CD4+ T cells were isolated. Cells permitting, SARS-CoV-2 S/N and four cold-coronavirus spikes were tested on unexposed-donor CD4+ T cells. Produced via immunoSEQ multiplex PCR; TCRdb's table is partial and in-frame only. The repertoire holds over 15,000 clones, with about 81% as singletons. The clonotype comes from a human donor in good health. Sequencing was carried out using CD4+ T cells from PBMCs, cultured in vitro. The gene calls are TRBV5-1 and TRBJ1-3, with TRBD1 identical over 9 bases. The CDR3 bases are TGCGCCAGCAGCCTGGGACAGGGTGGAAACACCATATATTTT. This codes for CASSLGQGGNTIYF.